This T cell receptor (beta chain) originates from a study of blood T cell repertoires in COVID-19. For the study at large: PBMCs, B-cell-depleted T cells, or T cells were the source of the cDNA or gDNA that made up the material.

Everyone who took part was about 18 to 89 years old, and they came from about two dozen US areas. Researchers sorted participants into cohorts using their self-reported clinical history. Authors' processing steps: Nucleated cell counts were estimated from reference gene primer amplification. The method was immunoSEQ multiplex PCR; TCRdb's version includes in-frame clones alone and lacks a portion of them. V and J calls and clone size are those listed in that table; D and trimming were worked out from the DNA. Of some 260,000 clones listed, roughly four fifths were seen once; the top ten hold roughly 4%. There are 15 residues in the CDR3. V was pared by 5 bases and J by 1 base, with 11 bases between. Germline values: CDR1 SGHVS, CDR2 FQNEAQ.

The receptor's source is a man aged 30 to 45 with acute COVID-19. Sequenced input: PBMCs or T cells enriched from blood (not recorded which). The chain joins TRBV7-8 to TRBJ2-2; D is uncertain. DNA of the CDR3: TGTGCCAGCAGCCCTACCCGAAGGAACACCGGGGAGCTGTTTTTT. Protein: CASSPTRRNTGELFF.